This is a list of T cell receptor beta chains from one sample in a study of T cell repertoires in cytomegalovirus infection. TCRdb itself ran the reads through MiXCR, one entry per CDR3 protein. The top ten clones hold around 46% of a sample with 550,000 to 700,000 distinct CDR3 sequences, about 39% of them seen once. These receptors lack a known antigen. The material was cultured PBMCs, obtained from culture after CMV antigen stimulation. These receptors all come from a human donor in good health (CMV status not recorded). Some clones in this sample may be carry-over from other donors' samples. Each CDR3 is given without its conserved first and last residue.

TRBJ2-7 TRBV5-5 ASSLGLNPYEQY
TRBJ2-2 TRBV20-1 SARGPGNAGELF
TRBJ2-3 TRBV20-1 SAAWGRRSTDTQY
TRBJ1-1 TRBV20-1 SASKRYTEAF
TRBJ2-5 TRBV7-9 ASSSAGAPPQETQY
TRBJ2-1 TRBV7-8 ASSFKGANEQF
TRBJ1-6 TRBV7-2 ASSFAGTGFKSPLH
TRBJ1-6 TRBV27 ASSLRHRGSPLH
TRBJ2-7 TRBV2 ASASGAGGEQY
TRBJ1-4 TRBV6-1 ASSEQSTNEKLF
TRBJ2-3 TRBV7-2 ASSPYGTDTQY
TRBJ2-4 TRBV11-2 ASSLDDWIGKNIQY
TRBJ2-1 TRBV7-8 ATWTGKDEQF
TRBJ1-6 TRBV5-8 ASSLPYRTGNSPLH
TRBJ2-7 TRBV5-1 ASSSERGRAYEQY
TRBJ2-6 TRBV28 ASGTLNGGANVLT
TRBJ1-5 TRBV12-3/TRBV12-4 ASSPLEWQPQH
TRBJ2-3 TRBV12-3/TRBV12-4 ASSPPGVTDTQY
TRBJ1-1 TRBV5-1 ASRTYPGGNTEAF
TRBJ2-7 TRBV6-2/TRBV6-3 ASSFAGQPHGDEQY
TRBJ1-2 TRBV10-3 AISVRGGDYGYT
TRBJ1-1 TRBV18 ASSPRGYTEAF
TRBJ1-2 TRBV12-3/TRBV12-4 ASSLEWTDIYGYT
TRBJ1-5 TRBV7-6 ASSFSYGTVGNQPQH
TRBJ2-3 TRBV11-1 ASSLAPGATDTQY
TRBJ2-1 TRBV29-1 SVKGTGYFYNEQF
TRBJ2-1 TRBV5-5 ASSLQVQGWSYNEQF
TRBJ2-7 TRBV2 ASSVQGRAYEQY
TRBJ2-5 TRBV10-3 AIRGGWETQY
TRBJ1-3 TRBV7-2 ASSFVRSTIY
TRBJ2-5 TRBV20-1 SASAGGQETQY
TRBJ1-1 TRBV11-2 ASSPKGNTEAF
TRBJ2-3 TRBV7-2 ASSLVGGGSTDTQY
TRBJ2-6 TRBV18 ASSPSNSGANVLT
TRBJ2-3 TRBV12-3/TRBV12-4 ASSLSGQEDTQY
TRBJ1-2 TRBV2 ASSATGEDYGYT
TRBJ2-7 TRBV6-6 ASSRLTYEQY
TRBJ2-7 TRBV6-2/TRBV6-3 ASSYPGQGWTEQY
TRBJ1-6 TRBV5-5 ASRWSDSPLH
TRBJ2-1 TRBV24-1 ATSDSTGAGNEQF
TRBJ1-2 TRBV27 ASRPGQRGGNYGYT
TRBJ1-5 TRBV6-2/TRBV6-3 ASSYSADQPQH
TRBJ2-1 TRBV5-3 ASTSPQGGRGANEQF
TRBJ1-5 TRBV5-3 ASSRREPQH
TRBJ1-2 TRBV9 ASSVGMDGYT
TRBJ2-3 TRBV28 ASTPGGGVTDTQY
TRBJ1-2 TRBV7-2 ASSAWGRDGYT